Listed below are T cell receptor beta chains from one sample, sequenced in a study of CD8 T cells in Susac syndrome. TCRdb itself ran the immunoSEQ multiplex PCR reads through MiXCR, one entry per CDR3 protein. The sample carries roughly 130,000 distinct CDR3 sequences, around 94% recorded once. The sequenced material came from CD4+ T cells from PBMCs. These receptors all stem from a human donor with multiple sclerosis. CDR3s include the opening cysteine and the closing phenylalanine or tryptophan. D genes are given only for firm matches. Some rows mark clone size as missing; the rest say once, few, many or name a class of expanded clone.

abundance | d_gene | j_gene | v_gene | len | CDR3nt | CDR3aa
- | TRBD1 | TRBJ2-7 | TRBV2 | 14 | TGTGCCAGCAGCGCCGGGACAGGGAAATTCGAGCAGTACTTC | CASSAGTGKFEQYF
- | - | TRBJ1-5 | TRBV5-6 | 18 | TGTGCCACCAACAAACAGACAGGCTCATCCTATAGCAATCAGCCCCAGCATTTT | CATNKQTGSSYSNQPQHF
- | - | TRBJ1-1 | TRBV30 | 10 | TGTGCCTGGAGTGTAGCAGGGTTAAGATTT | CAWSVAGLRF
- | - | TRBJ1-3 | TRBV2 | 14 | TGTGCCAGCAGAGCTTCGAGCTCTGGAAACACCATATATTTT | CASRASSSGNTIYF
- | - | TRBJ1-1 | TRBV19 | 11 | TGTGCCAGTACCGCCGCGACTGAAGCTTTCTTT | CASTAATEAFF
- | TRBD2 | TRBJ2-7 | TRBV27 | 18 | TGTGCCAGCAGTTCCGGACTAGCGGGAGAGGCATCCTCCTACGAGCAGTACTTC | CASSSGLAGEASSYEQYF
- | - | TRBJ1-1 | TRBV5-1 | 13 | TGCGCCAGCAGCAAGAACGGGGAGAATGAAGCTTTCTTT | CASSKNGENEAFF
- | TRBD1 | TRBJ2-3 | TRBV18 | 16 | TGTGCCAGCTCACCCTTGACAGGGGCAAGCACAGATACGCAGTATTTT | CASSPLTGASTDTQYF
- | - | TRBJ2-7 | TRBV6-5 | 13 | TGTGCCAGCAGTTACTCGAACTCCTACGAGCAGTACTTC | CASSYSNSYEQYF
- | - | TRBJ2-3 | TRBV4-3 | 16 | TGCGCCAGCAGCCAAGAATCGACATACAGCACAGATACGCAGTATTTT | CASSQESTYSTDTQYF
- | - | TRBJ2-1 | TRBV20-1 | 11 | TGCAGTGCCACATTCCCCGGGAGAACGTTCTTC | CSATFPGRTFF
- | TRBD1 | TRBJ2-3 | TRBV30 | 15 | TGTGCCTGGAGTGTTCTGGGACAGGGGATAGATACGCAGTATTTT | CAWSVLGQGIDTQYF
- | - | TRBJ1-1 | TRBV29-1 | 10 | TGCAGCGTTGTATTAACTGAAGCTTTCTTT | CSVVLTEAFF
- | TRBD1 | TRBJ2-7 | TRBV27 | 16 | TGTGCCAGCACCCATTCCGCCGGGACAGTATACTACGAGCAGTACTTC | CASTHSAGTVYYEQYF
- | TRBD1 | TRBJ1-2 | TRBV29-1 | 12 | TGCAGCGTTCTTCAGGGGGCCCATGGCTACACCTTC | CSVLQGAHGYTF
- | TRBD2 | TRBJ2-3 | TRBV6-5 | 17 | TGTGCCAGCAGTTACTCCGGACTAGGAGGGGTCACAGATACGCAGTATTTT | CASSYSGLGGVTDTQYF
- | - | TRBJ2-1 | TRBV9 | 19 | TGTGCCAGCAGCGTAGGTTTTAGAGGACGGATCGGCTCCTACAATGAGCAGTTCTTC | CASSVGFRGRIGSYNEQFF
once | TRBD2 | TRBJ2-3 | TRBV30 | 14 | TGTGCCTGGATTCCTCGGGGGGGCGCAGATACGCAGTATTTT | CAWIPRGGADTQYF
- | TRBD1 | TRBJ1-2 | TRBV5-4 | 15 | TGTGCCAGCAGCGCGGGTCGGGACAGGGGGCTTGGCTACACCTTC | CASSAGRDRGLGYTF
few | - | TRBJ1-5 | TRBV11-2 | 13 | TGTGCCAGCAGCCTCATCGAAGGTCAGCCCCAGCATTTT | CASSLIEGQPQHF
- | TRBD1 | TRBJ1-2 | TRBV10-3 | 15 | TGTGCCATCATAGGACAGGCGGGGAAGGAGGGCGGCTACACCTTC | CAIIGQAGKEGGYTF
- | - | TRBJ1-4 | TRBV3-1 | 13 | TGTGCCAGCAGCCAAAGAAGTAATGAAAAACTGTTTTTT | CASSQRSNEKLFF
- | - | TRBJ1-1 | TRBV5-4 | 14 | TGTGCCAGCACTGGCCTGACTTCTGACACTGAAGCTTTCTTT | CASTGLTSDTEAFF
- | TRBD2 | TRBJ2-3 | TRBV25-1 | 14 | TGTGCCAGCAGGACTAGCGGATACACAGATACGCAGTATTTT | CASRTSGYTDTQYF
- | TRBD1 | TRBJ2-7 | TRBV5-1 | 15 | TGCGCCAGCAGCTTTTCCCCTGGACAGGCCTACGAGCAGTACTTC | CASSFSPGQAYEQYF
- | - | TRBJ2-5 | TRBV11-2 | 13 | TGTGCCAGCAGCCTACGGCGTAAGGAGACCCAGTACTTC | CASSLRRKETQYF
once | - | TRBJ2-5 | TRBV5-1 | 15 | TGCGCCAGCAGCTTCTTCGGAACAGCTCAAGAGACCCAGTACTTC | CASSFFGTAQETQYF
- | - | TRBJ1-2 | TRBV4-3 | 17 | TGCGCCAGCAGCCAAGATATGGGCCAACAGGCCCCCTATGGCTACACCTTC | CASSQDMGQQAPYGYTF
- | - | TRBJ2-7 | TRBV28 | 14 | TGTGCCAGCAGTCAGACCCATGCGGGGTACGAGCAGTACTTC | CASSQTHAGYEQYF
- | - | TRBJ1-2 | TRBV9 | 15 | TGTGCCAGCAGCGTCGGGCAGGGGACCAACTATGGCTACACCTTC | CASSVGQGTNYGYTF
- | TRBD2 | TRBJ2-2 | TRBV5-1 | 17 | TGCGCCAGCAGCTTCAGGCGGGAGGGCCGGTGGACCGGGGAGCTGTTTTTT | CASSFRREGRWTGELFF
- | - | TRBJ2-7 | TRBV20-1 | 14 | TGCAGTGCTAGGGGGAGTCTCCTCTCCTACGAGCAGTACTTC | CSARGSLLSYEQYF
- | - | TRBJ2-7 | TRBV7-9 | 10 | TGTGCCAGCAGCTTTGAAGAGAAGTACTTC | CASSFEEKYF
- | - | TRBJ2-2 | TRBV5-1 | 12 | TGCGCCAGCAGCAGATCCACCGGGGAGCTGTTTTTT | CASSRSTGELFF
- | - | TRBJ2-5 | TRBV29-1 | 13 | TGCAGCGTTGTAGCGGTCGTACAAGAGACCCAGTACTTC | CSVVAVVQETQYF
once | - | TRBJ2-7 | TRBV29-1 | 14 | TGCAGCGTAGTTGAGCGGCTGGGCTCCTACGAGCAGTACTTC | CSVVERLGSYEQYF
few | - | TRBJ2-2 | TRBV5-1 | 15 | TGCGCCAGCAGCTTCAGGGGTAGGAAGAACGGGGAGCTGTTTTTT | CASSFRGRKNGELFF
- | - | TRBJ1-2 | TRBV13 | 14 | TGTGCCAGCAGCTCCTCGACAGCTAACTATGGCTACACCTTC | CASSSSTANYGYTF
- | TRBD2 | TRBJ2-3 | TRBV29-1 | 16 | TGCAGCGTCTCCTCCCCAGCTAGCGGGACAACAGATACGCAGTATTTT | CSVSSPASGTTDTQYF
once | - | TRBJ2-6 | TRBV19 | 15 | TGTGCCAGTACCCCGTTTGGGGCCGGGGCCAACGTCCTGACTTTC | CASTPFGAGANVLTF
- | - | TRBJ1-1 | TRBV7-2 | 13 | TGTGCCAGCAGCCCACTAGTGAACACTGAAGCTTTCTTT | CASSPLVNTEAFF
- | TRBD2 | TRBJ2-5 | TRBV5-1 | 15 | TGCGCCAGCAGCTTGGCGGCTAGCGGGAGAAAGACCCAGTACTTC | CASSLAASGRKTQYF
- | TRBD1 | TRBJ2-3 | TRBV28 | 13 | TGTGCCAGCAGGCCGACGGACAGGAGTACGCAGTATTTT | CASRPTDRSTQYF
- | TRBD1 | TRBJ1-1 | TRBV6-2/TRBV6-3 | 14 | TGTGCCAGCCTAACAGGGGGCTCGAACACTGAAGCTTTCTTT | CASLTGGSNTEAFF
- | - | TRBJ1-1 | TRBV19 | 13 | TGTGCCAGTAGTATCCTTGGAGGGACTGAAGCTTTCTTT | CASSILGGTEAFF
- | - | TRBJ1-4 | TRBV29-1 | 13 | TGCAGCGTTGATTCGGGGGAGGATGAAAAACTGTTTTTT | CSVDSGEDEKLFF
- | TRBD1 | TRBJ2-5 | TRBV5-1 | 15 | TGCGCCAGCCGACGGACAGGCGACTACCAAGAGACCCAGTACTTC | CASRRTGDYQETQYF
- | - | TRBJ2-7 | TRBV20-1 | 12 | TGCAGTGCTAGTGGTCAGCAGAACGAGCAGTACTTC | CSASGQQNEQYF
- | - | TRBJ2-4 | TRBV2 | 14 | TGTGCCAGCAGCGGGACTCTAGCCAAAAACATTCAGTACTTC | CASSGTLAKNIQYF
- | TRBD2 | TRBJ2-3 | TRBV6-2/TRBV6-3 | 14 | TGTGCCAGCAGCTCGCCGGGACTAGCAGATACGCAGTATTTT | CASSSPGLADTQYF
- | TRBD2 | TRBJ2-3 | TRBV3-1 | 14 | TGTGCCAGCAGCCAAGAGCGGGAGGCAGATACGCAGTATTTT | CASSQEREADTQYF
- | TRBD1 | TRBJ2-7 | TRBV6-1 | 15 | TGTGCCAGCAGACAACAGGGGCCCAACGACCACGAGCAGTACTTC | CASRQQGPNDHEQYF
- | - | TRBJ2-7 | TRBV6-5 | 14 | TGTGCCAGCAGTTCCATAGCGGAATTGCAGGAGCAGTACTTC | CASSSIAELQEQYF
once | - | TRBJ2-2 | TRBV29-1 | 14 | TGCAGCGCTCAATTGACGGGGAACACCGGGGAGCTGTTTTTT | CSAQLTGNTGELFF
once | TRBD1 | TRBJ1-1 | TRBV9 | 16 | TGTGCCAGCAGCTTACGACAGGGCCGAGGGCACACTGAAGCTTTCTTT | CASSLRQGRGHTEAFF
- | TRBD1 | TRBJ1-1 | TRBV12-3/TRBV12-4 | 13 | TGTGCCAGCGGGGGGACAGGGAACACTGAAGCTTTCTTT | CASGGTGNTEAFF
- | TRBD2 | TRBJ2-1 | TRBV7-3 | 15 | TGTGCCAGCAGCTTAGCGGCTAGCGGGGGTAATGAGCAGTTCTTC | CASSLAASGGNEQFF
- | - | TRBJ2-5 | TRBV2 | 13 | TGTGCCAGCAACGCGGGGGCGTCGGGGACCCAGTACTTC | CASNAGASGTQYF
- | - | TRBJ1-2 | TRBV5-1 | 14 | TGCGCCAGCAGCTTGGACGGGTTGAACTATGGCTACACCTTC | CASSLDGLNYGYTF